The rows below give T cell receptor beta chains drawn from one sample of a study of early T cells in non-severe SARS-CoV-2 infection. One entry per CDR3 protein, called by TCRdb with MiXCR from the 5' RACE reads. The sample has roughly 120,000 distinct CDR3 sequences; approximately 15% are singletons. Sequenced material: whole blood. All receptors derive from an adult who was a healthcare worker with PCR-confirmed SARS-CoV-2 infection or an uninfected control (not recorded which). Both conserved end residues are part of each CDR3. The D gene is left open where the match is weak. Clone size, where shown, is once, few, many, or a class for clones that have expanded.

j_call	d_call	clone_size	v_call	cdr3_aa	cdr3_nt
TRBJ2-7	-	few	TRBV5-1	CASSPSSHEQYF	TGCGCCAGCAGCCCCTCCTCCCACGAGCAGTACTTC
TRBJ1-5	-	many	TRBV6-7	CASSYRDKGSSPQHF	TGTGCCAGCAGTTACCGGGACAAGGGTTCCTCGCCCCAGCATTTT
TRBJ2-2	-	-	TRBV20-1	CSARRGGELFF	TGCAGTGCTAGACGGGGCGGGGAGCTGTTTTTT
TRBJ1-6	-	few	TRBV3-1	CASSQGPRPTGSPLHF	TGTGCCAGCAGCCAAGGGCCCCGTCCGACCGGGTCACCCCTCCACTTT
TRBJ2-2	-	-	TRBV5-1	CASSYNEGGTGELFF	TGCGCCAGCAGCTATAACGAGGGCGGGACCGGGGAGCTGTTTTTT
TRBJ2-3	-	few	TRBV11-2	CASSYDRADTQYF	TGTGCCAGCAGCTACGACAGAGCAGATACGCAGTATTTT
TRBJ2-1	TRBD2	-	TRBV20-1	CSASFSGGALDNEQFF	TGCAGTGCTTCTTTTAGCGGGGGGGCTTTAGACAATGAGCAGTTCTTC
TRBJ1-4	-	-	TRBV7-6	CASSGSGTNEKLFF	TGTGCCAGCAGCGGATCGGGTACTAATGAAAAACTGTTTTTT
TRBJ1-2	-	few	TRBV19	CASSIDSPFGGYTF	TGTGCCAGTAGTATAGATTCACCGTTTGGAGGCTACACCTTC
TRBJ2-3	-	-	TRBV20-1	CSARRGTDTQYF	TGCAGTGCTAGGAGGGGCACGGATACGCAGTATTTT
TRBJ1-6	-	-	TRBV2	CASSEDQVLTPLHF	TGTGCCAGCAGTGAAGATCAGGTTCTTACACCCCTCCACTTT